The 31 T cell receptor beta chains reported below all come from one sample, sequenced in a study of blood T cell repertoires in COVID-19. Measured with immunoSEQ multiplex PCR; TCRdb has only the in-frame clones, and not every one. This sample has 240,000 or so clones, with 81% found just once. Sequencing was carried out using peripheral blood. The receptors were gathered from an elderly woman with COVID-19, enrolled during active disease.

The J gene is TRBJ1-5, the V gene TRBV18; 10 bases are a match to TRBD1. Germline trimming cut 4 bases from V and 1 base from J; bases unmatched to any gene: 1. CDR1 is KGHSH, CDR2 LQKENI, per germline. CDR3 length: 15 amino acids. The CDR3 DNA reads as TGTGCCAGCTCACAGGGACAGGGGAGCAATCAGCCCCAGCATTTT. This sequence encodes CASSQGQGSNQPQHF. Variable domain in full (rest from reference TRBV18 and TRBJ1-5): NAGVMQNPRHLVRRRGQEARLRCSPMKGHSHVYWYRQLPEEGLKFMVYLQKENIIDESGMPKERFSAEFPKEGPSILRIQQVVRGDSAAYFCASSQGQGSNQPQHFGDGTRLSIL.

The V gene is TRBV5-1, the J gene TRBJ2-4; 10 nucleotides line up with TRBD2. Germline V gene sequence: CDR1 SGHRS, CDR2 YFSETQ. Germline trimming cut 4 bases from V and 0 bases from J; bases unmatched to any gene: 4. CDR3 length: 16 amino acids. The CDR3 here is CASSRTSGLAKNIQYF. DNA of the CDR3: TGCGCCAGCAGCCGGACTAGCGGACTAGCCAAAAACATTCAGTACTTC.

This clone was found once. The chain couples TRBV5-1 to TRBJ2-2, with 7 bases fitting TRBD1. Trimming cost V 4 bases and J 4 bases; bases outside gene matches: 4. In germline, CDR1 is SGHRS, CDR2 YFSETQ. CDR3 length: 14 residues. The CDR3 nucleotides are TGCGCCAGCAGCCCACAGGGGTTCACCGGGGAGCTGTTTTTT. It specifies CASSPQGFTGELFF.

The chain links TRBV18 to TRBJ1-1; possible D gene TRBD1, 5 bases. The V and J ends lost 1 base and 8 bases respectively, with 11 bases between them. CDR3 size: 13 residues. Germline CDR1 and CDR2: KGHSH and LQKENI. Here the CDR3 reads CASSPLWGSEAFF. The CDR3 nucleotides are TGTGCCAGCTCACCACTCTGGGGCAGCGAAGCTTTCTTT.

The V call is TRBV6-2 or TRBV6-3, the J call TRBJ2-2, with D tentatively TRBD1 (6 bases). This CDR3 is 17 amino acids long. CDR1 and CDR2 (germline): MNHEY, SVGEGT. Trimming took off 5 bases at V and 5 bases at J, with 21 bases between the two ends. As DNA, the CDR3 is TGTGCCAGCAGTCATCGTTTGAGGGGGAGTCATACCGGGGAGCTGTTTTTT. Residues: CASSHRLRGSHTGELFF.

The CDR3 loop reads CASSGTSGRTNTGELFF. The CDR3 DNA is TGTGCCTCCTCCGGGACTAGCGGGAGGACAAACACCGGGGAGCTGTTTTTT. The genes are TRBV30 and TRBJ2-2, with 15 bases matching TRBD2. The CDR3 length is 17 residues. The trim removed 7 bases at V and 2 bases at J, leaving 8 bases unmatched. In germline, CDR1 is GTSNPN, CDR2 SVGIG (reference sequence).

This chain uses TRBV5-1 with TRBJ2-7; possible D gene TRBD2, 6 bases. CDR3 size: 12 residues. The germline V gene encodes CDR1 SGHRS and CDR2 YFSETQ. V lost 5 bases to trimming and J lost 5 bases, with 11 bases between them. CDR3 in DNA: TGCGCCAGCAGAACGGGAGCAAACGAGCAGTACTTC. Translation: CASRTGANEQYF.

The chain is built from TRBV5-4 and TRBJ2-5; 11 nucleotides match TRBD2. CDR1 and CDR2 from the germline V gene are SGHNT and YYREEE (reference sequence). V lost 5 bases and J lost 2; bases outside the gene matches: 8. CDR3 length: 16 residues. CDR3 region: CASRLAGGPAQETQYF. The CDR3 nucleotides are TGTGCCAGCAGATTAGCGGGAGGGCCGGCTCAAGAGACCCAGTACTTC.

The V gene is TRBV29-1, the J gene TRBJ2-6, with D hard to call. Trimming shortened V by 6 bases and J by 2 bases, and 5 bases separated the two germline ends. Germline V gene lookup returns CDR1 SQVTM and CDR2 ANQGSEA. There are 12 residues in the CDR3. CDR3 sequence reads: CSVTTGANVLTF. The CDR3, as DNA: TGCAGCGTAACTACTGGGGCCAACGTCCTGACTTTC.

J is TRBJ2-1 and V is TRBV2; 7 bases line up with TRBD2. CDR1 is SNHLY and CDR2 is FYNNEI in the germline V gene. V dropped 6 bases and J dropped 0; count of bases not matched to a gene: 2. This CDR3 contains 14 residues. The DNA of the CDR3 is TGTGCCAGCAGGGGGGGGATCTCCTACAATGAGCAGTTCTTC. Its translation is CASRGGISYNEQFF.

This clone occurred a few times. V is TRBV6-1 and J is TRBJ1-3; 7 bases line up with TRBD1. V was clipped by 0 bases and J by 0 bases; unmatched bases: 11. Germline CDR1 is MNHNS and CDR2 is SASEGT. This CDR3 has 19 residues. CDR3 protein: CASSEALGDRVSSGNTIYF. In DNA form, the CDR3 reads TGTGCCAGCAGTGAAGCGCTGGGGGACAGAGTCTCCTCTGGAAACACCATATATTTT.

The rearrangement joins TRBV28 to TRBJ2-3; tentative D call: TRBD2 (6 bases). V was trimmed by 4 bases and J by 4 bases, leaving 9 bases between them. Germline CDR1 and CDR2: MDHEN and SYDVKM. The CDR3 is 13 amino acids. The CDR3 DNA reads TGTGCCAGCAGTTACGGGAGCGCAGATACGCAGTATTTT. This codes for CASSYGSADTQYF. Together with reference TRBV28 and TRBJ2-3, the CDR3 gives the full variable domain: DVKVTQSSRYLVKRTGEKVFLECVQDMDHENMFWYRQDPGLGLRLIYFSYDVKMKEKGDIPEGYSVSREKKERFSLILESASTNQTSMYLCASSYGSADTQYFGPGTRLTVL.

The CDR3 coding sequence is TGTGCCAGCAGTTTTCAGGGGGTGGGCTACACCTTC. It is translated as CASSFQGVGYTF. The J gene is TRBJ1-2, the V gene TRBV28; TRBD1 agrees at 7 bases. The germline CDR1 and CDR2 sequences are MDHEN and SYDVKM. The CDR3 covers 12 residues. The V and J ends lost 3 bases and 8 bases, in that order; junction bases with no gene match: 3.

This chain connects TRBV9 to TRBJ2-5; TRBD1 might be the D (6 bases). V lost 5 bases and J lost 5, with 22 bases in between. There are 16 residues in the CDR3. Germline CDR1 and CDR2: SGDLS and YYNGEE. The CDR3 spells CASSGDTWGRGETQYF. CDR3 sequence (DNA): TGTGCCAGCAGTGGCGATACCTGGGGGCGCGGGGAGACCCAGTACTTC.

The rearrangement links TRBV7-6 to TRBJ1-4; D is possibly TRBD1 (6 bases). This CDR3 is 12 amino acids long. CDR1 is SGHVS and CDR2 is FNYEAQ in the germline V gene. V shed 4 bases and J shed 8 bases, with 8 bases lying between them. CDR3 nucleotide sequence: TGTGCCAGCAGCTCTCAGGGGGAAAAACTGTTTTTT. It codes for CASSSQGEKLFF.

This clone was observed a handful of times. The chain recombines TRBV19 with TRBJ2-5; D remains ambiguous. This CDR3 is built from 14 residues. The germline V gene has CDR1 LNHDA and CDR2 SQIVND (reference sequence). Between the trimmed V and J ends, which lost 1 base and 1 base, there was a span of 7 bases. CDR3 sequence: CASSIASPQETQYF. As DNA, the CDR3 is TGTGCCAGTAGTATAGCGAGTCCCCAAGAGACCCAGTACTTC.

As to this clone: Other nucleotide sequences from this sample produce the same CDR3. The V call is TRBV18, the J call TRBJ1-1; no reliable D call. There are 12 residues in the CDR3. In germline, CDR1 is KGHSH, CDR2 LQKENI. Trimming shortened V by 4 bases and J by 4 bases, and 7 bases separated the two germline ends. CDR3 nucleotide sequence: TGTGCCAGCTCACGTGAGGGCACTGAAGCTTTCTTT. It codes for CASSREGTEAFF.

The genes are TRBV11-1 and TRBJ1-2; D is unclear. With 3 bases removed from V and 5 bases from J, the gap between germline ends came to 10 bases. This CDR3 has 13 residues. Germline assignment: CDR1 SGHAT and CDR2 FQDESV (reference sequence). The CDR3 nucleotides are TGTGCCAGCAGCTTCCGATCGAGTTATGGCTACACCTTC. It codes for CASSFRSSYGYTF.

In this sample, this clone turned up once. This sequence joins TRBV7-8 and TRBJ1-1; D unresolved. The CDR3 is 17 residues long. Germline loops: CDR1 SGHVS, CDR2 FQNEAQ. V lost 10 bases and J lost 0, with 24 bases in between. CDR3 sequence (DNA): TGTGCCATCGGATTAGAGACTGGAAAAACCATGAACACTGAAGCTTTCTTT. It codes for CAIGLETGKTMNTEAFF. Together with reference TRBV7-8 and TRBJ1-1, the CDR3 gives the full variable domain: GAGVSQSPRYKVAKRGQDVALRCDPISGHVSLFWYQQALGQGPEFLTYFQNEAQLDKSGLPSDRFFAERPEGSVSTLKIQRTQQEDSAVYLCAIGLETGKTMNTEAFFGQGTRLTVV.

In DNA, the CDR3 is TGTGCCAGCAGCTTTTATACTGAAGCTTTCTTT. The encoded protein is CASSFYTEAFF. The V and J genes are TRBV5-5 and TRBJ1-1, with no clear D. V was clipped by 2 bases and J by 5 bases, with 4 bases between them. The CDR3 consists of 11 residues. CDR1 is SGHKS and CDR2 is YYEKEE in the germline V gene (reference sequence). Based on the CDR3 plus reference TRBV5-5 and TRBJ1-1, the full variable domain is DAGVTQSPTHLIKTRGQQVTLRCSPISGHKSVSWYQQVLGQGPQFIFQYYEKEERGRGNFPDRFSARQFPNYSSELNVNALLLGDSALYLCASSFYTEAFFGQGTRLTVV.

V and J are TRBV7-3 and TRBJ2-1, with TRBD2 matching over 8 bases. The CDR3 loop spans 15 amino acids. Trimming took 1 base from V and 3 from J; bases not matched to a gene: 2. CDR1 and CDR2 (germline): SGHTA, FQGTGA. CDR3 amino acids: CASSLIAGRYNEQFF. Written as DNA, the CDR3 is TGTGCCAGCAGCTTAATAGCGGGGCGCTACAATGAGCAGTTCTTC. The complete variable domain, with remaining parts taken from reference TRBV7-3 and TRBJ2-1, reads GAGVSQTPSNKVTEKGKYVELRCDPISGHTALYWYRQSLGQGPEFLIYFQGTGAADDSGLPNDRFFAVRPEGSVSTLKIQRTERGDSAVYLCASSLIAGRYNEQFFGPGTRLTVL.

The CDR3 spells CASRSSGLMNTEAFF. CDR3 DNA: TGTGCCAGCAGGTCTTCAGGGCTTATGAACACTGAAGCTTTCTTT. V is TRBV6-5 and J is TRBJ1-1, with D possibly being TRBD1 (5 bases). Trimming took off 6 bases at V and 0 bases at J, with 14 bases between the two ends. The CDR3 consists of 15 residues. CDR1 and CDR2 (germline): MNHEY, SVGAGI.

The chain combines TRBV6-6 with TRBJ2-7; D possibly corresponds to TRBD2 (6 bases). CDR3 length: 15 amino acids. CDR1 MNHNY and CDR2 SVGAGI come from the germline V gene (reference sequence). V lost 4 bases, J lost 2 bases, and 15 bases lay in between. The CDR3 region has the DNA TGTGCCAGCAGTTCGGCGGGACTGGGAACCTACGAGCAGTACTTC. Translated: CASSSAGLGTYEQYF.

In the case of this clone: The same CDR3 also results from other DNA sequences found in this sample. The chain links TRBV19 to TRBJ1-2; 7 nucleotides line up with TRBD1. Germline V gene sequence: CDR1 LNHDA, CDR2 SQIVND (reference sequence). CDR3 length: 13 amino acids. V lost 3 bases to trimming and J lost 4 bases; unmatched junction nucleotides: 2. The CDR3 loop is CASSIDRAYGYTF. The CDR3 DNA follows: TGTGCCAGTAGTATCGACAGGGCCTATGGCTACACCTTC.

V and J are TRBV6-2 or TRBV6-3 and TRBJ2-1; 7 positions match TRBD2. V shed 4 bases, J shed 7 bases, and the junction held 10 bases outside the gene matches. Germline CDR1 MNHEY, CDR2 SVGEGT. CDR3 size: 15 residues. As DNA, the CDR3 is TGTGCCAGCAGTTTTGTGAGTGGGAGGGCAAATGAGCAGTTCTTC. Its translation is CASSFVSGRANEQFF.

The chain employs TRBV24-1 and TRBJ2-5; 10 positions match TRBD1. V lost 3 bases and J lost 5; bases outside the gene matches: 11. Germline CDR1 and CDR2: KGHDR and SFDVKD. CDR3 size: 17 residues. This chain's CDR3 is CATSDGAGTGARETQYF. Written as DNA, the CDR3 is TGTGCCACCAGTGATGGGGCCGGGACAGGGGCCCGGGAGACCCAGTACTTC.

This chain uses TRBV7-6 with TRBJ1-6; TRBD1 is a possible D gene (5 bases). Trimming took off 0 bases at V and 4 bases at J, with 10 bases between the two ends. Per the germline V gene, CDR1 is SGHVS and CDR2 is FNYEAQ. The CDR3 is 16 residues long. The CDR3 DNA follows: TGTGCCAGCAGCTTAGCCCCGCAGGGATATAATTCACCCCTCCACTTT. Protein sequence: CASSLAPQGYNSPLHF.

The V and J genes are TRBV10-1 and TRBJ2-3; perhaps TRBD1 as D (5 bases). The CDR3 extends over 11 amino acids. The germline V gene encodes CDR1 WNHNN and CDR2 SYGVQD (reference sequence). With 5 bases removed from V and 9 bases from J, the gap between germline ends came to 9 bases. The CDR3 loop is CASSSGKTQYF. The CDR3 DNA reads TGCGCCAGCAGTTCAGGGAAGACGCAGTATTTT.

The chain links TRBV3-1 (or the pseudogene TRBV3-2) to TRBJ1-6; a weak D match, TRBD1 (5 bases). V lost 4 bases, J lost 10 bases, and 14 bases lay in between. Germline V CDR1 and CDR2: LGHDT, YNNKEL (reference sequence). The CDR3 is made up of 14 amino acids. CDR3 coding DNA: TGTGCCAGCAGCCGGGCGGGGCTGCGGTCACCCCTCCACTTT. Translating gives CASSRAGLRSPLHF.

J is TRBJ2-5 and V is TRBV7-9, with 8 bases fitting TRBD2. The V gene's germline CDR1 is SEHNR and CDR2 FQNEAQ (reference sequence). V trimming: 7 bases; J trimming: 1 base; junction bases outside the gene matches: 5. The CDR3 covers 14 residues. DNA of the CDR3: TGTGCCAGCATGACTAGCGCCGTCCAAGAGACCCAGTACTTC. Encoded protein: CASMTSAVQETQYF.

The J gene is TRBJ1-6, the V gene TRBV6-5; the match to TRBD1 covers 8 bases. The germline V gene has CDR1 MNHEY and CDR2 SVGAGI. CDR3 length: 13 amino acids. The V and J ends lost 5 bases and 10 bases, in that order; junction bases with no gene match: 4. CDR3: CASSTTGESPLHF. CDR3 nucleotides: TGTGCCAGCAGTACGACAGGGGAGTCACCCCTCCACTTT.